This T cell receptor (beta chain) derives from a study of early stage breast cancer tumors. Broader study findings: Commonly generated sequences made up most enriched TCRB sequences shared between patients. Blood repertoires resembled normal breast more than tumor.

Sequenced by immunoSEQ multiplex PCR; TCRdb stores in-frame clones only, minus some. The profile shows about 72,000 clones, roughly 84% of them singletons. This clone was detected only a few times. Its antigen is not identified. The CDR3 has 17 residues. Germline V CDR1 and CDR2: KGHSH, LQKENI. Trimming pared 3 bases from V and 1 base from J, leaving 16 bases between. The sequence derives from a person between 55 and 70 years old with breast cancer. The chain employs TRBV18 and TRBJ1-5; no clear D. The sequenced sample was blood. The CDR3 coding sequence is TGTGCCAGCTCACCGTGGAGCGGAAGTCCGAGCAATCAGCCCCAGCATTTT. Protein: CASSPWSGSPSNQPQHF.